Here is one T cell receptor beta chain with its context. Its antigen has not been determined. No qualities accompany the bases; no much larger clone lies one base away. The data were obtained in a study of cytomegalovirus exposure and HLA in healthy donors (dated 2017 in TCRdb). With regard to the full study: In an earlier analysis of 587 of the donors, less than 350 Gb of sequence data and 90 million to 130 million unique TCR beta sequences from about 179 million T cells were reported. About 300 gigabases of sequencing data and 70 million to 85 million unique TCR sequences were included in an early release covering about 700 HLA-typed donors. Of the 398 genotyped donors, around 81% fell in the genetic ancestry cluster associated with self-reported Caucasian donors. The study was designed to test whether signatures of past pathogen exposure could be identified by cataloging public T cell receptors. The T cell repertoires of under 750 subjects were profiled by immunosequencing and related to cytomegalovirus serostatus. A separate validation cohort of more than 100 different subjects was used in addition to the roughly 700-subject first cohort. The study combined high-throughput TCR immunosequencing, statistical association of individual TCRs with disease status, and machine learning to predict cytomegalovirus infection status. In a later analysis, previously published TCR beta repertoires from 550 to 750 donors were re-analyzed and high-resolution HLA genotyping was added so that TCR occurrence patterns could be studied. In the later analysis, no new phenotypic data were used to find candidate immune exposures; instead, reliance was placed on TCR beta sequences and their occurrence across donors. In an earlier analysis of around 540 of the donors, high-throughput TCR beta sequencing was used to judge whether each TCR beta V gene segment behaved as functional or pseudogenic. Donor age, sex, ethnicity and CMV serostatus were collected together with the repertoire data. A later genetic analysis used genome-wide SNP genotypes for about 60% of the roughly 700 donors, treating that subset as a discovery cohort. Every repertoire in the discovery cohort had been generated on one and the same sequencing platform. HLA typing covered class I and class II loci at four-digit resolution. The number of typed donors differed by locus: 629-630 for A, B, C, DRB1 and DQB1; 500 to 550 for DQA1; over 600 for DPA1; and about 450 for DPB1. Roughly 5 DR-DQ haplotypes were treated as single units for association and clustering because of strong linkage in the cohort. Among 398 genotyped donors of the cohort, an average of approximately 230,000 unique TCR beta nucleotide sequences were sequenced per donor, roughly 20% of them non-productive.

The paper as a whole reports these results and caveats: Because the 87-base-pair reads could not distinguish some IMGT-functional V segments, including TRBV6-2 and TRBV6-3, those segments were excluded. It was suggested by the authors that the approach could potentially be generalized to other disease states and immunological phenotypes. According to a later analysis, TCR association rates differed among HLA loci, with DRB1 alleles showing the most associated TCRs and HLA-C alleles showing the fewest. In an earlier analysis of fewer than 750 of the donors, most TCR beta V segments were observed in productive rearrangements about 90% or about 30% of the time, broadly matching IMGT annotations. In a later genetic analysis, a missense DCLRE1C variant was associated with V-gene and J-gene trimming of TCR beta chains, and the association was replicated in an independent cohort. Presence/absence analyses assumed roughly uniform sequencing depth across donors, an assumption that may not hold. Only TCR beta chains were sequenced in this cohort, and the absence of alpha or paired-chain data limited detectable features. According to a later analysis, parvovirus B19, influenza, CMV and Epstein-Barr virus appeared linked to several top co-occurrence clusters. Linkage disequilibrium might explain the correlated functional status among segregating V segments, but an unknown experimental factor could not be ruled out. In a later analysis, HLA-associated TCR beta chains were found to be more clonally expanded and to have lower generation probabilities than equally common non-associated chains. Because HLA typing was unavailable for some donors at each locus, only the typed subset was used in association tests. Most CMV-associated TCR beta chains appeared to be HLA-restricted in a later analysis, and the HLA associations seemed to be driven largely by CMV exposure. Because counts were too low, some 16 rarely observed V segments, including chromosome 9 orphons, were excluded from the earlier analysis of 587 of the donors. Most TCR sequences were seen in very few donors, while some public TCRs were found in many individuals. According to a later genetic analysis, donors in an Asian-associated ancestry cluster had fewer N-insertions in productive TCRs than the roughly 700-donor mean. The classifier was reported to diagnose cytomegalovirus status with high specificity and sensitivity in both the original cohort and the validation cohort. The sequencing pipeline was judged likely to have produced a cluster of highly shared sequence variants as a technical artifact. Immune exposure information for the cohort was limited to CMV serostatus. A few of the identified cytomegalovirus-associated TCR beta chains were confirmed in vitro to be specific for cytomegalovirus antigens. When HLA alleles, especially DR and DQ, strongly co-occurred, attributing TCR associations to individual alleles was difficult. A further reported finding was that TCR beta sequences accurately predicted the HLA-A and HLA-B alleles for most subjects in the first cohort. At a false discovery rate of 0.05, a later analysis linked roughly 17,000 TCR beta sequences to specific HLA alleles. The study listed approximately 150 TCR beta chains as associated with cytomegalovirus.

The cohort comprised around 690 healthy bone marrow donors. All cohort members were sampled while nominally healthy, although unrecorded immune exposures were likely present. The donor was CMV seronegative and was included in the group of about 400 seronegative cohort members. Each donor provided a peripheral blood sample, and peripheral blood mononuclear cells were used for TCR beta sequencing. The Qiagen DNeasy Blood Extraction Kit was used to extract genomic DNA from the blood cell samples. According to the germline V gene, CDR1 reads SGHTA and CDR2 reads FQGNSA. V gives up 4 bases and J gives up 0 bases, and the segment between their germline ends measures 13 bases. Measured from the cysteine to the phenylalanine, the CDR3 is 16 residues long. The read is trimmed to its CDR3 DNA, 48 bases read in frame from base 1. Receptor libraries were prepared by the immunoSEQ multiplex PCR assay. For the multiplex PCR, a mixture combining 60 forward primers for TCR Vbeta segments and 13 reverse primers for TCR Jbeta segments was used. The CDR3 region of rearranged TCR beta genes was amplified from genomic DNA by a multiplex PCR assay. Amplified TCR beta libraries were sequenced as 87-base-pair reads on the Illumina HiSeq System. From the authors' description of their analysis: A later analysis counted about 80 million unique TCR beta chains across the 690 or so repertoires, and 9.5 million to 11 million of these chains were shared by at least two donors. Raw reads were error-corrected and collapsed into unique sequences by a nearest-neighbor algorithm in which closely related sequences were merged to remove PCR and sequencing errors. CDR3 sequences were aligned to IMGT reference sequences to assign V, D and J gene segments. For a sequence to be retained, a match of at least six nucleotides to both a V gene segment and a J gene segment was required. A rearrangement counted as productive if the CDR3 had no stop codons and remained in frame with V and J, and every other rearrangement counted as non-productive. CDR3 was defined according to IMGT convention as the region running from the second conserved V-encoded cysteine to the conserved J-encoded phenylalanine. The earlier analysis of some 540 of the donors excluded any sequence lacking an unambiguous match to a single V gene segment. An earlier analysis of fewer than 650 of the donors classified V segments as functional when productive rearrangements were above 56.7% and as segregating when the standard deviation between donors was above 5%. To diagnose cytomegalovirus status from the catalog of TCR beta chain sequences, a statistical classification framework was built. V and J gene assignment, in a later analysis, came from comparing TCR nucleotide sequences with IMGT/GENE-DB human TR gene sequences. Using the TCRdist pipeline, a later analysis assigned CDR3 sequences along with most-parsimonious VDJ recombination scenarios. In a later analysis, every TCR beta chain was defined by the combination of its CDR3 amino acid sequence and its V-gene family, and reads without a unique V-gene family were dropped. As a way to deal with suspected cross-contamination and a sequencing artifact, a later analysis dropped 640 or so nucleotide sequences that were highly shared and had low generation probability. For each public chain, a later analysis derived a clonal expansion index from normalized ranks of inferred template counts within each repertoire. In a later analysis, generation probabilities were computed with a VDJ recombination model fitted to out-of-frame rearrangements, and the resulting probabilities were checked against IGoR. A later analysis scored TCR-TCR, TCR-HLA and TCR-CMV co-occurrence with hypergeometric tests, applying a repertoire-size bias correction to TCR pairs. A later analysis estimated false discovery rates by permuting HLA or CMV assignments 20 times. A later analysis grouped co-occurring TCRs with DBSCAN, adding TCRdist sequence similarity when clustering within HLA-allele-positive subsets. Repertoires with fewer than 30,000 or more than 120,000 public chains, plus five repertoires with anomalous nucleotide sharing, were excluded from co-occurrence clustering. TCRdb carries this immuneACCESS record with in-frame sequences only. Its versions omit some clonotypes, under half of them owing to an unresolved V gene in the studies checked, with the rest unexplained. V and J calls plus clone size are reproduced from that table; the DNA served to infer D and trimming. Within this sample are under 200,000 clones, with approximately 78% of them counted one time only. The ten largest clones add up to roughly 1.6% of the sample.

Sequenced: PBMCs. The TCR comes from a woman in her late teens or twenties in good health and CMV-seronegative. The chain employs TRBV7-2 and TRBJ1-3; the D gene is possibly TRBD1, with 5 bases matching. CDR3 loop: CASSSTRQSSGNTIYF. The DNA sequence is as follows: TGTGCCAGCAGCTCCACCCGACAGTCCTCTGGAAACACCATATATTTT.